A single sample is the source of the 22 T cell receptor beta chains below, sequenced in a study of read filtering for tumor transcriptome and immune sequencing. This library used roughly 430 ng RNA and molecular barcoded adaptors spanning alpha/delta and beta/gamma chains. TCRdb reprocessed the reads via MiXCR and lists one record per CDR3 protein. The sample consists of 37,000 or so distinct CDR3 sequences, roughly 13% of them appearing once. The sequencing sample was made of a population of CD138-negative cells sorted from bone marrow. The receptors here all came from a donor aged 40 or over with multiple myeloma.

The sample holds many counts of this clonotype. The chain has TRBV20-1 and TRBJ2-1; D call uncertain. The CDR3 has 13 residues. CDR1 is DFQATT and CDR2 is SNEGSKA in the germline V gene (reference sequence). Trimming removed 4 bases from V and 8 bases from J, with 15 bases in between. CDR3 loop: CSAIHEVVDEQFF. CDR3 DNA: TGCAGTGCTATTCATGAGGTAGTCGATGAGCAGTTCTTC.

This clonotype has at least ten counts. The chain uses TRBV9 and TRBJ2-1; 7 nucleotides agree with TRBD2. Germline V CDR1 and CDR2: SGDLS, YYNGEE. The CDR3 runs to 16 residues. V dropped 0 bases and J dropped 3; count of bases not matched to a gene: 6. This CDR3 is CASSVGARGSYNEQFF. CDR3 DNA sequence: TGTGCCAGCAGCGTAGGCGCGCGCGGGAGCTACAATGAGCAGTTCTTC.

About this clonotype itself: A read error is possible here, since a much larger clone lies one base away. Likely a read error: the CDR3 ends without its conserved phenylalanine or tryptophan. The genes are TRBV7-2 and TRBJ1-1; 10 bases are a match to TRBD1. This CDR3 is 16 amino acids long. J was trimmed by 4 bases and V by 5 bases; bases with no gene match: 10. Germline-derived CDR1 and CDR2 are SGHTA and FQGNSA. The CDR3 nucleotides read TGTGCCAGCAGCCCGAGACAGGGGGCTGTAGGCACTGAAGCTTTCTCT. It translates to CASSPRQGAVGTEAFS.

This clonotype was detected ten times or more. The chain employs TRBV12-3 or TRBV12-4 and TRBJ1-2, with unresolved D. V lost 3 bases to trimming and J lost 5 bases, with 13 bases between them. This CDR3 spans 14 amino acids. CDR3 DNA: TGTGCCAGCAGTTTCACATCGGCCGGTTATGGCTACACCTTC. Translating it yields CASSFTSAGYGYTF.

This clonotype was detected only a few times. The chain links TRBV29-1 to TRBJ1-2; 7 bases align to TRBD1. Germline CDR1 is SQVTM and CDR2 is ANQGSEA. The CDR3 is 15 residues long. J gave up 6 bases and V 6 bases, and 16 bases lay outside the gene matches. For the CDR3, the DNA is TGCAGCGTGGGTTCCGCGACAGGGAGTCACCATGGCTACACCTTC. It specifies CSVGSATGSHHGYTF.

This clonotype has ten or more counts. J is TRBJ2-2 and V is TRBV3-1; TRBD2 aligns across 10 bases. CDR3 length equals 16 residues. The junction had 2 bases not matched to a gene; V was cut back by 1 base and J by 3 bases. Germline V gives CDR1 LGHDT, CDR2 YNNKEL (reference sequence). The CDR3 reads CASSQALAGDTGELFF. The CDR3 nucleotides read TGTGCCAGCAGCCAAGCCCTAGCGGGAGACACCGGGGAGCTGTTTTTT. Supplemented by reference TRBV3-1 and TRBJ2-2, the full variable domain reads DTAVSQTPKYLVTQMGNDKSIKCEQNLGHDTMYWYKQDSKKFLKIMFSYNNKELIINETVPNRFSPKSPDKAHLNLHINSLELGDSAVYFCASSQALAGDTGELFFGEGSRLTVL.

This clonotype came up many times. The rearrangement links TRBV20-1 to TRBJ1-5, with 7 positions matching TRBD1. The germline V gene encodes CDR1 DFQATT and CDR2 SNEGSKA (reference sequence). This CDR3 has 15 residues. Trimming cost V 6 bases and J 2 bases; bases outside gene matches: 10. The CDR3 DNA sequence: TGCAGTGCAATGACAGGGATTAGGGGCAATCAGCCCCAGCATTTT. This sequence encodes CSAMTGIRGNQPQHF.

This clonotype was detected ten times or more. The CDR3 here is CATTDMFSTGELFF. DNA of the CDR3: TGTGCTACGACGGACATGTTTTCCACCGGGGAGCTGTTTTTT. J is TRBJ2-2 and V is TRBV2; TRBD1 is a possible D gene (5 bases). Germline CDR1 and CDR2: SNHLY and FYNNEI. The CDR3 length is 14 residues.

The table lists this clonotype with many counts. V usage is TRBV11-2 and J usage is TRBJ1-4; TRBD1 matches at 10 bases. V was pared by 4 bases and J by 7 bases, with 18 bases of the junction left unmatched. The CDR3 consists of 19 residues. CDR1 SGHAT and CDR2 FQNNGV come from the germline V gene. The CDR3 DNA follows: TGTGCCAGCAGCTCAGATTTTGGGACAGGGGCCCTTATGCGTGAAAAACTGTTTTTT. Translated: CASSSDFGTGALMREKLFF.

As regards this clonotype: Since a far larger clone is one base different, this is likely a read error. The chain couples TRBV12-3 or TRBV12-4 to TRBJ2-1; D may be TRBD2 (6 bases). There are 16 residues in the CDR3. The V and J ends lost 7 bases and 7 bases respectively, with 23 bases between them. CDR3 nucleotides: TGTGCCAGCATGAGGACTCGCGGTGGCGGGGTAAATGAGCAGTTCTTC. It codes for CASMRTRGGGVNEQFF.

This clonotype came up a few times. The chain has TRBV4-3 and TRBJ2-4; a weak D match, TRBD2 (5 bases). The CDR3 consists of 16 residues. Germline CDR1 reads LGHNA; CDR2 reads YSLEER. Trimming removed 0 bases at V and 12 bases at J, with 21 bases between. CDR3 region: CASSQDTSPPVEGQYF. The DNA of the CDR3 is TGCGCCAGCAGCCAAGACACTTCCCCTCCAGTAGAGGGTCAGTACTTC.

This clonotype was recorded a few times. The CDR3 is CASSTRTSGRYNEQFF. CDR3 coding DNA: TGTGCCAGTAGTACCCGGACTAGCGGGAGGTACAATGAGCAGTTCTTC. The V and J genes are TRBV19 and TRBJ2-1; 14 positions match TRBD2. CDR1 is LNHDA and CDR2 is SQIVND in the germline V gene (reference sequence). The trim removed 4 bases at V and 4 bases at J, leaving 3 bases unmatched. The CDR3 runs 16 residues. Full variable domain (outside the CDR3, taken from reference TRBV19 and TRBJ2-1): DGGITQSPKYLFRKEGQNVTLSCEQNLNHDAMYWYRQDPGQGLRLIYYSQIVNDFQKGDIAEGYSVSREKKESFPLTVTSAQKNPTAFYLCASSTRTSGRYNEQFFGPGTRLTVL.

This clonotype was seen many times. The chain links TRBV7-9 to TRBJ2-4; D is undetermined. The germline gives CDR1 SEHNR, CDR2 FQNEAQ (reference sequence). Trimming stripped 3 bases from V and 2 bases from J, with 8 bases between. The CDR3 totals 14 residues. CDR3 sequence: CASSFKEPKNIQYF. CDR3 nucleotide sequence: TGTGCCAGCAGCTTTAAGGAACCCAAAAACATTCAGTACTTC.

The table lists this clonotype with a few counts. The V gene is TRBV5-1, the J gene TRBJ2-7, with TRBD1 identical over 8 bases. Germline-derived CDR1 and CDR2 are SGHRS and YFSETQ. CDR3 length: 17 residues. V gave up 4 bases and J gave up 6 bases; unmatched junction bases: 18. CDR3 coding DNA: TGCGCCAGCAGCGTGGCCTCCCGGGACAGGCATACCTGCGAGCAGTACTTC. As protein: CASSVASRDRHTCEQYF.

The chain joins TRBV19 to TRBJ2-3; weak D call: TRBD2 (5 bases). The germline V gene has CDR1 LNHDA and CDR2 SQIVND (reference sequence). The CDR3 totals 16 residues. With 6 bases removed from V and 1 base from J, the gap between germline ends came to 17 bases. The CDR3 loop is CASRGLFGLGTDTQYF. CDR3 nucleotide sequence: TGTGCCAGTAGAGGACTGTTCGGGCTTGGCACAGATACGCAGTATTTT.

This clonotype came up many times. The chain combines TRBV10-1 with TRBJ2-1; 8 nucleotides line up with TRBD2. The CDR3 has 13 amino acids. Germline CDR1 and CDR2: WNHNN and SYGVQD (reference sequence). V lost 4 bases to trimming and J lost 9 bases; unmatched junction nucleotides: 5. CDR3 sequence: CASSVSGRGEQFF. CDR3 DNA sequence: TGCGCCAGCAGTGTGTCCGGGAGGGGTGAGCAGTTCTTC.

To note about this clonotype: It is likely a read error: a sequence one base away is far more abundant. V is TRBV7-8 and J is TRBJ2-7, with TRBD1 identical over 10 bases. CDR1 is SGHVS, CDR2 FQNEAQ, per germline. The CDR3 covers 15 residues. This CDR3 is CAGSPPGTGAYEQYF. The CDR3 bases are TGTGCCGGCAGCCCCCCCGGGACAGGGGCCTACGAGCAGTACTTC.

The chain combines TRBV20-1 with TRBJ2-1; D possibly matches TRBD1 or TRBD2 (5 bases each). This CDR3 is 14 amino acids long. CDR1 is DFQATT, CDR2 SNEGSKA, per germline (reference sequence). The germline V and J ends were trimmed by 5 bases and 2 bases, with 13 bases remaining between them. As DNA, the CDR3 is TGCAGTGCTTGGGACCCAAGGACCTACAATGAGCAGTTCTTC. It is translated as CSAWDPRTYNEQFF.

V gene TRBV5-6 combines with J gene TRBJ2-2, with D unresolved. V was shortened by 0 bases and J by 7 bases, with 10 bases between the two germline ends. CDR1 is SGHDT, CDR2 YYEEEE, per germline. The length of the CDR3 is 14 residues. DNA of the CDR3: TGTGCCAGCAGCTTGGGAGGATTTGGCGGGGAGCTGTTTTTT. Translation gives CASSLGGFGGELFF. Supplemented by reference TRBV5-6 and TRBJ2-2, the full variable domain reads DAGVTQSPTHLIKTRGQQVTLRCSPKSGHDTVSWYQQALGQGPQFIFQYYEEEERQRGNFPDRFSGHQFPNYSSELNVNALLLGDSALYLCASSLGGFGGELFFGEGSRLTVL.

This clonotype was seen many times. The V call is TRBV10-3, the J call TRBJ1-5; 7 nucleotides match TRBD1. The CDR3 is made up of 15 amino acids. The germline V gene has CDR1 ENHRY and CDR2 SYGVKD. Germline trimming cut 6 bases from V and 2 bases from J; bases unmatched to any gene: 7. DNA of the CDR3: TGTGCCATCAGAAGAGGGGGCGAGGGCAATCAGCCCCAGCATTTT. Its translation: CAIRRGGEGNQPQHF.

This clonotype was detected many times. The J gene is TRBJ2-5, the V gene TRBV20-1; 8 nucleotides agree with TRBD1. CDR1 DFQATT and CDR2 SNEGSKA come from the germline V gene (reference sequence). V lost 2 bases, J lost 5 bases, and 10 bases stayed unmatched. The CDR3 runs to 15 residues. This CDR3 reads CSARLGLNRGETQYF. In DNA form, the CDR3 reads TGCAGTGCTAGACTAGGGCTGAACAGGGGGGAGACCCAGTACTTC.

This clonotype was counted many times. This chain links TRBV30 with TRBJ1-1; the match to TRBD1 covers 7 bases. Germline trimming cut 3 bases from V and 6 bases from J; bases unmatched to any gene: 10. Per the germline V gene, CDR1 is GTSNPN and CDR2 is SVGIG (reference sequence). The CDR3 runs to 14 residues. For the CDR3, the DNA is TGTGCCTGGAGAGCCCAGGGGGGTCCCTCTGAAGCTTTCTTT. Encoded protein: CAWRAQGGPSEAFF.